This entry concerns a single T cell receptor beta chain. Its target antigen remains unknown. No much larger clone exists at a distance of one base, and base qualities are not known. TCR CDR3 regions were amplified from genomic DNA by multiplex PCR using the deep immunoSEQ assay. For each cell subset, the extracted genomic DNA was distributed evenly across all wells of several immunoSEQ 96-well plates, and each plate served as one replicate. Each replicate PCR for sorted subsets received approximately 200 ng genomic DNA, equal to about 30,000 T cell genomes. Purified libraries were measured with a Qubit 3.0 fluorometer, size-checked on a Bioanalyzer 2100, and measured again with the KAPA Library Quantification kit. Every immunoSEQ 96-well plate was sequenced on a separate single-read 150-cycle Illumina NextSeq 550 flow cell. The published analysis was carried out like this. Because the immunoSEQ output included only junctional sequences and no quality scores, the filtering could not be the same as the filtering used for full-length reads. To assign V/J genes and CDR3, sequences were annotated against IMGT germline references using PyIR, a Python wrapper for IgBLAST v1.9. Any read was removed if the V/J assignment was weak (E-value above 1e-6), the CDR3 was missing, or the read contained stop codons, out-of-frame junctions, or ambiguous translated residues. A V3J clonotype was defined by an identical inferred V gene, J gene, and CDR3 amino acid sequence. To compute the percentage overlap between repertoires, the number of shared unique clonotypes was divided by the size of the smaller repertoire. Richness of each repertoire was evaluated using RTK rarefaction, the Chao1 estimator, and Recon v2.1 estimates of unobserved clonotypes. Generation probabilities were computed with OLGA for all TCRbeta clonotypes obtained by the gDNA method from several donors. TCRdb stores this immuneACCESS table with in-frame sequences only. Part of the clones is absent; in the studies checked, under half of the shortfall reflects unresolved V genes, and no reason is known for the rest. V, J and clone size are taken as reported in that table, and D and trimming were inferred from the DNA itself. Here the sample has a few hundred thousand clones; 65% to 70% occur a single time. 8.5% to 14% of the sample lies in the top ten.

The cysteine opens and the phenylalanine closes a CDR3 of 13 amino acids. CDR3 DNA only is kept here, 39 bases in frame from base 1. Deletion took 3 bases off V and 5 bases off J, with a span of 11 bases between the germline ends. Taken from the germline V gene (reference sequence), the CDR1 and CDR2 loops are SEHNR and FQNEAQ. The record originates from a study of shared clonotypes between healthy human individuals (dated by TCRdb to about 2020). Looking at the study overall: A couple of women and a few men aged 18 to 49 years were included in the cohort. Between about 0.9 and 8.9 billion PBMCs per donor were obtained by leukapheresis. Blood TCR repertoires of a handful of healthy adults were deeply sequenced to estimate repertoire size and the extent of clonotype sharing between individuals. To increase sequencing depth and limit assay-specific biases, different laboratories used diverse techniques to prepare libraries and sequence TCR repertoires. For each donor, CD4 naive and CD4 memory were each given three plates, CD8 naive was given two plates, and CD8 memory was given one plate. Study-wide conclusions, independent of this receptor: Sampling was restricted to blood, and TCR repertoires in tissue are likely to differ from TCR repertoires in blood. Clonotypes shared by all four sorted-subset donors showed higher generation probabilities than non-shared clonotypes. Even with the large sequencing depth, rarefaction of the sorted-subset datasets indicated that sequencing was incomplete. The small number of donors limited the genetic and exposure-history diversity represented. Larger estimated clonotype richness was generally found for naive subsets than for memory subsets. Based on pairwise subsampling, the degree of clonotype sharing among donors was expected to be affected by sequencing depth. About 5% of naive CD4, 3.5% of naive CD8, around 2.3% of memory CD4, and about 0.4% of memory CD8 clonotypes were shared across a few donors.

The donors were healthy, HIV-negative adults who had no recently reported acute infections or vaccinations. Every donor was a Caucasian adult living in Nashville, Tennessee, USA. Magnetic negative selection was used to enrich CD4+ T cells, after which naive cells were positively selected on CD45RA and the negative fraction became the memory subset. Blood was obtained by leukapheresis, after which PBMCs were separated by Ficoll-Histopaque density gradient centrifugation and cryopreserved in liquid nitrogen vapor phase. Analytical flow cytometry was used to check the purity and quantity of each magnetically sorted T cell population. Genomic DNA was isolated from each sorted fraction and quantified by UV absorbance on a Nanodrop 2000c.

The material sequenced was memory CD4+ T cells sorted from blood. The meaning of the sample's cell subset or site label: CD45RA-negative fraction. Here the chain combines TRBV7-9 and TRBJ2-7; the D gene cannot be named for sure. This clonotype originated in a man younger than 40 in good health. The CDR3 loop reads CASSLVVGHEQYF. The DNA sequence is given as TGTGCCAGCAGCTTGGTGGTCGGGCACGAGCAGTACTTC.